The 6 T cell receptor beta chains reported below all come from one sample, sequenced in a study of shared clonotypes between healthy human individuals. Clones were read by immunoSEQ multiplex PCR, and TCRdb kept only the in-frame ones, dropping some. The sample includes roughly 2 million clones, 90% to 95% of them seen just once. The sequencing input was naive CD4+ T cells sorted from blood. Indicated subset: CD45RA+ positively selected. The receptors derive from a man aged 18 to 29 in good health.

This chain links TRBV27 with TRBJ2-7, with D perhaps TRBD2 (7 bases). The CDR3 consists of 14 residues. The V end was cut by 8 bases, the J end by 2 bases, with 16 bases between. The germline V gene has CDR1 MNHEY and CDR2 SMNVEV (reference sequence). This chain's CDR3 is CASSQRGGPYEQYF. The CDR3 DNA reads TGTGCCAGCTCCCAAAGGGGGGGGCCCTACGAGCAGTACTTC.

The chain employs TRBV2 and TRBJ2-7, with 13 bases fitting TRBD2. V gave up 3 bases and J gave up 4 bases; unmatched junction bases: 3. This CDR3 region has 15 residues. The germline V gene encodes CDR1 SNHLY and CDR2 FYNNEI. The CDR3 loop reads CASSDTSGRGYEQYF. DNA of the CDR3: TGTGCCAGCAGTGATACTAGCGGGAGGGGATACGAGCAGTACTTC. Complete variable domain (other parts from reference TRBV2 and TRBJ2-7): EPEVTQTPSHQVTQMGQEVILRCVPISNHLYFYWYRQILGQKVEFLVSFYNNEISEKSEIFDDQFSVERPDGSNFTLKIRSTKLEDSAMYFCASSDTSGRGYEQYFGPGTRLTVT.

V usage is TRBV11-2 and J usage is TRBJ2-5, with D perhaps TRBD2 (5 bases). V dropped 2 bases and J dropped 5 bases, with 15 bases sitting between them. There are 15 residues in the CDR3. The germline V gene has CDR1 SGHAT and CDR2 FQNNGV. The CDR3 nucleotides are TGTGCCAGCAGCTTATCTTACGGGAAAGAGGAGACCCAGTACTTC. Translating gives CASSLSYGKEETQYF.

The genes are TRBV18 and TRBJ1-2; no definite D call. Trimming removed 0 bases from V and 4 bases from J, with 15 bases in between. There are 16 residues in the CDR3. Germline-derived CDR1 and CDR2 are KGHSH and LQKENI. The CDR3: CASSPPVAFDIYGYTF. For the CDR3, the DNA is TGTGCCAGCTCACCACCGGTCGCTTTTGACATCTATGGCTACACCTTC.

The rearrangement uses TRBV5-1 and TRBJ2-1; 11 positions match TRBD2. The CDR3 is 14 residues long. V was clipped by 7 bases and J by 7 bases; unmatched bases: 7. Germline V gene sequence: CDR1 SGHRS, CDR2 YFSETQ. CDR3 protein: CASAGTSGTNEQFF. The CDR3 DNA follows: TGCGCCAGCGCCGGGACTAGCGGCACAAATGAGCAGTTCTTC.

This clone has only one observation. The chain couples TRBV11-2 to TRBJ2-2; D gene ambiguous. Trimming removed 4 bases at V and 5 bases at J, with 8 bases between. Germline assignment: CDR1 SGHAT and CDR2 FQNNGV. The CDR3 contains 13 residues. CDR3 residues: CASSWVGTGELFF. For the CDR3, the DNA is TGTGCCAGCAGCTGGGTAGGAACCGGGGAGCTGTTTTTT.